Listed below are T cell receptor beta chains from one sample, sequenced in a study of OX40 agonist ivuxolimab in advanced cancers. Profiling relied on immunoSEQ multiplex PCR, and the TCRdb table lists in-frame clones only, not all of them. The repertoire holds roughly 90,000 clones, roughly 90% seen once, with 0.65% to 0.95% in the top ten. This specimen consisted of CD4+ or CD8+ T cells sorted from blood, obtained in a trial of the OX40 agonist ivuxolimab. The receptors here all came from an adult with an advanced solid tumor such as melanoma, head and neck, liver or kidney cancer. Both conserved end residues are part of each CDR3. The D gene is left open where the match is weak. Clone sizes are given selectively: once, few, many, or a class where the clone is expanded.

J	V	size	D	CDR3	DNA
TRBJ2-7	TRBV5-1	NA	NA	CASSLGPEGSYEQYF	TGCGCCAGCAGCTTGGGCCCGGAGGGGTCCTACGAGCAGTACTTC
TRBJ1-5	TRBV19	NA	NA	CASSMDLSFSNQPQHF	TGTGCCAGTAGTATGGACCTATCCTTTAGCAATCAGCCCCAGCATTTT
TRBJ2-2	TRBV7-3	NA	TRBD1	CASSRLPGTGAGELFF	TGTGCCAGCAGCCGTCTCCCCGGGACAGGGGCCGGGGAGCTGTTTTTT
TRBJ1-2	TRBV6-4	NA	NA	CASSDETPGGGYTF	TGTGCCAGCAGTGATGAGACTCCGGGTGGTGGCTACACCTTC
TRBJ1-6	TRBV19	NA	TRBD1	CASSGTGGTSPLHF	TGTGCCAGTAGTGGGACAGGGGGCACTTCACCCCTCCACTTT
TRBJ2-1	TRBV21-1	NA	NA	CASSRASRVYNEQFF	TGTGCCAGCAGCAGGGCCAGTAGGGTCTACAATGAGCAGTTCTTC
TRBJ2-7	TRBV7-8	NA	TRBD1	CASSWSGQGGEQYF	TGTGCCAGCAGCTGGTCGGGACAGGGGGGCGAGCAGTACTTC
TRBJ2-5	TRBV7-2	NA	TRBD1	CASSLRATGGGETQYF	TGTGCCAGCAGCTTGCGGGCGACAGGGGGTGGAGAGACCCAGTACTTC
TRBJ2-1	TRBV7-2	NA	NA	CASSLGWYEQFF	TGTGCCAGCAGCTTAGGATGGTATGAGCAGTTCTTC
TRBJ1-3	TRBV4-3	few	NA	CASSQGQDHSGNTIYF	TGCGCCAGCAGCCAAGGACAGGATCACTCTGGAAACACCATATATTTT
TRBJ2-3	TRBV6-6	NA	NA	CASSDRRPDTQYF	TGTGCCAGCAGCGACAGGAGGCCAGATACGCAGTATTTT
TRBJ1-1	TRBV6-5	NA	NA	CASSLAGKGKAFF	TGTGCCAGCAGTTTAGCTGGGAAGGGCAAAGCTTTCTTT
TRBJ1-5	TRBV10-3	NA	NA	CAISESNWEWQPQHF	TGTGCCATCAGTGAGTCGAACTGGGAGTGGCAGCCCCAGCATTTT
TRBJ1-4	TRBV18	NA	NA	CASSEATNEKLFF	TGTGCCAGCTCGGAAGCAACTAATGAAAAACTGTTTTTT
TRBJ2-7	TRBV28	NA	NA	CASSRQVTYEQYF	TGTGCCAGCAGCCGACAGGTAACTTACGAGCAGTACTTC
TRBJ2-6	TRBV5-1	NA	TRBD1	CASSSGQGLVSGANVLTF	TGCGCCAGCAGCTCGGGACAGGGATTAGTTTCTGGGGCCAACGTCCTGACTTTC
TRBJ2-3	TRBV6-1	NA	NA	CASSESERWHSTDTQYF	TGTGCCAGCAGTGAAAGCGAGCGGTGGCATAGCACAGATACGCAGTATTTT
TRBJ2-1	TRBV4-2	once	NA	CASSQDSSSYNEQFF	TGTGCCAGCAGCCAAGACAGTAGCTCCTACAATGAGCAGTTCTTC
TRBJ2-7	TRBV5-5	NA	NA	CASSAEGDRLKQYF	TGTGCCAGCAGCGCGGAGGGGGATCGGCTAAAGCAGTACTTC
TRBJ1-2	TRBV30	NA	NA	CAWRNGASVVGYTF	TGTGCCTGGAGGAATGGGGCTAGCGTAGTAGGCTACACCTTC
TRBJ1-2	TRBV9	NA	NA	CASSPQGSYGYTF	TGTGCCAGCAGCCCCCAGGGATCCTATGGCTACACCTTC
TRBJ1-2	TRBV4-1	NA	NA	CASSRWVGELGVDGYTF	TGCGCCAGCAGCCGCTGGGTGGGGGAATTGGGAGTGGATGGCTACACCTTC
TRBJ1-6	TRBV9	few	NA	CASSVGGEVGSPLHF	TGTGCCAGCAGCGTAGGAGGCGAAGTCGGTTCACCCCTCCACTTT
TRBJ2-5	TRBV4-3	NA	NA	CASSQEPGPETQYF	TGCGCCAGCAGCCAAGAGCCGGGCCCGGAGACCCAGTACTTC
TRBJ2-1	TRBV18	NA	TRBD2	CASSPPGLAGGLEFF	TGTGCCAGCTCACCTCCGGGACTAGCGGGGGGATTGGAGTTCTTC
TRBJ2-2	TRBV7-2	NA	NA	CASSRDRGGTGELFF	TGTGCCAGCAGCCGCGACAGAGGCGGGACCGGGGAGCTGTTTTTT
TRBJ1-4	TRBV7-2	NA	NA	CASSWTGTTNEKLFF	TGTGCCAGCAGCTGGACCGGGACAACTAATGAAAAACTGTTTTTT
TRBJ1-2	TRBV6-5	NA	TRBD1	CASGSTGGQYGYTF	TGTGCCAGCGGATCTACAGGGGGCCAATATGGCTACACCTTC
TRBJ2-7	TRBV14	once	NA	CASSQVVSNSYEQYF	TGTGCCAGCAGCCAAGTCGTTTCCAACTCCTACGAGCAGTACTTC
TRBJ1-1	TRBV5-1	few	NA	CASSFGQLNTEAFF	TGCGCCAGCAGCTTTGGACAGCTGAACACTGAAGCTTTCTTT
TRBJ2-6	TRBV7-2	once	NA	CASRDRHSPYSGANVLTF	TGTGCCAGCAGAGATCGACACAGTCCGTACTCTGGGGCCAACGTCCTGACTTTC
TRBJ2-1	TRBV28	NA	NA	CASTQGLAYNEQFF	TGTGCCAGCACCCAAGGGCTAGCCTACAATGAGCAGTTCTTC
TRBJ1-5	TRBV19	NA	NA	CASSGLLNQPQHF	TGTGCCAGTAGTGGACTGTTAAATCAGCCCCAGCATTTT
TRBJ1-1	TRBV18	NA	NA	CASSPREMNTEAFF	TGTGCCAGCTCACCAAGGGAGATGAACACTGAAGCTTTCTTT
TRBJ1-4	TRBV30	NA	NA	CAWSTQPVNEKLFF	TGTGCCTGGAGTACACAGCCGGTAAATGAAAAACTGTTTTTT
TRBJ1-5	TRBV28	NA	TRBD1	CASKQGGNQPQHF	TGTGCCAGTAAACAGGGGGGCAATCAGCCCCAGCATTTT
TRBJ2-6	TRBV19	NA	NA	CASSIRQDPPVLTF	TGTGCCAGTAGTATAAGGCAGGATCCCCCCGTCCTGACTTTC
TRBJ2-3	TRBV28	NA	TRBD2	CASSSSGTSWDTQYF	TGTGCCAGCAGCAGCTCCGGGACTAGCTGGGATACGCAGTATTTT
TRBJ2-4	TRBV28	NA	TRBD1	CASSIPGQSKNIQYF	TGTGCCAGCAGTATACCGGGACAGTCCAAAAACATTCAGTACTTC
TRBJ2-3	TRBV6-5	NA	TRBD2	CASSYDAGGTDTQYF	TGTGCCAGCAGTTACGATGCGGGGGGCACAGATACGCAGTATTTT
TRBJ1-4	TRBV19	NA	NA	CASTGTHWNEKLFF	TGTGCCAGTACCGGGACCCACTGGAATGAAAAACTGTTTTTT
TRBJ1-1	TRBV30	NA	TRBD1	CAWAPRQGGAFF	TGTGCCTGGGCCCCCCGTCAGGGGGGTGCTTTCTTT
TRBJ1-3	TRBV18	NA	TRBD1	CASSPQQGGNTIYF	TGTGCCAGCTCACCACAACAGGGGGGAAACACCATATATTTT
TRBJ2-2	TRBV7-6	NA	TRBD2	CASSSAPGGRDGELFF	TGTGCCAGCAGCTCCGCTCCGGGGGGGCGTGACGGGGAGCTGTTTTTT
TRBJ1-2	TRBV19	few	TRBD1	CASREDREDLGYTF	TGTGCCAGTAGAGAAGACAGGGAAGATCTAGGCTACACCTTC
TRBJ2-5	TRBV28	NA	NA	CASTLGGRTETQYF	TGTGCCAGCACCTTGGGGGGGCGCACGGAGACCCAGTACTTC
TRBJ2-5	TRBV19	NA	NA	CASSERSQETQYF	TGTGCCAGTAGTGAGCGGAGTCAAGAGACCCAGTACTTC
TRBJ2-5	TRBV28	NA	TRBD2	CASSLWTSGAGGETQYF	TGTGCCAGCAGTTTATGGACTAGCGGGGCCGGGGGGGAGACCCAGTACTTC
TRBJ1-6	TRBV11-3	NA	NA	CASSLSANSPLHF	TGTGCCAGCAGCTTATCAGCTAATTCACCCCTCCACTTT
TRBJ2-5	TRBV6-5	NA	TRBD2	CASSYKRGGGETQYF	TGTGCCAGCAGTTACAAGCGGGGGGGCGGAGAGACCCAGTACTTC
TRBJ1-5	TRBV19	NA	NA	CASSIGTGVGQPQHF	TGTGCCAGTAGTATAGGGACCGGAGTCGGTCAGCCCCAGCATTTT
TRBJ2-7	TRBV7-2	NA	NA	CASSLAEGINEQYF	TGTGCCAGCAGCTTAGCGGAGGGGATCAACGAGCAGTACTTC
TRBJ2-2	TRBV9	NA	TRBD2	CASSAPTGGAVTGELFF	TGTGCCAGCAGCGCGCCCACCGGGGGGGCCGTCACCGGGGAGCTGTTTTTT
TRBJ1-1	TRBV5-1	NA	TRBD1	CASSFDRGDTEAFF	TGCGCCAGCAGCTTTGACAGGGGGGACACTGAAGCTTTCTTT
TRBJ2-2	TRBV7-2	NA	NA	CASSLAGGLGGELFF	TGTGCCAGCAGCTTAGCGGGGGGCCTAGGTGGGGAGCTGTTTTTT
TRBJ2-7	TRBV7-8	NA	NA	CASSLGDGEQYF	TGTGCCAGCAGCTTGGGTGACGGCGAGCAGTACTTC
TRBJ2-7	TRBV18	NA	NA	CASSPISGTGSEQYF	TGTGCCAGCTCACCTATATCCGGGACTGGATCCGAGCAGTACTTC
TRBJ1-1	TRBV28	NA	TRBD1	CASSHGQGNTEAFF	TGTGCCAGCAGTCACGGACAGGGGAACACTGAAGCTTTCTTT
TRBJ1-2	TRBV14	NA	NA	CASSTRSRDGYTF	TGTGCCAGCAGCACGAGGTCCAGGGATGGCTACACCTTC
TRBJ1-3	TRBV30	once	NA	CAWSGGPLRNTIYF	TGTGCCTGGAGTGGGGGGCCTCTTCGAAACACCATATATTTT